The source of this TCR beta chain is a study of cytomegalovirus exposure and HLA in healthy donors. Across the study: Early on, a data release was issued that held approximately 78 million unique TCRs from HLA-typed donors.

Regarding this clone: Antigen: not known.

This PCR relied on a set of 60 Vbeta primers and 13 Jbeta primers. Data came from immunoSEQ multiplex PCR; TCRdb stores just in-frame clones and leaves some out. The sample has fewer than 200,000 clones, around 84% seen once. This CDR3 contains 13 residues. CDR1 and CDR2 (germline): MNHEY, SVGAGI. J was trimmed by 6 bases and V by 6 bases; bases with no gene match: 4. Study-wide results and caveats: Follow-up analysis later connected one missense variant in DCLRE1C with trimming of TCR beta V- and J-genes. TCR beta chains numbering under 200 were designated cytomegalovirus-associated. In a later analysis, several top co-occurrence clusters appeared linked to parvovirus B19, influenza, CMV and Epstein-Barr virus.

The chain combines TRBV6-5 with TRBJ2-2, with 7 bases identical to TRBD2. The sequencing input was PBMCs. The receptor was derived from a man younger than 40 in good health and CMV-seropositive. The CDR3 region is CASSPRGAGELFF. The CDR3 DNA follows: TGTGCCAGCAGCCCTCGGGGGGCCGGGGAGCTGTTTTTT.